The 22 T cell receptor beta chains below all came from one sample that was sequenced in a study of T cells after yellow fever vaccination. One entry per CDR3 protein, called by TCRdb with MiXCR from the 5' RACE reads. Altogether 100,000 to 150,000 distinct CDR3 sequences are present, 13% to 15% being singletons, with the ten largest covering 35% to 45%. Sequences were derived from CD8+ T cells sorted from PBMCs, sampled 5 days after the yellow fever booster vaccination. All receptors derive from a man between 18 and 35 years old who received the YFV17D yellow fever vaccine.

This clonotype has more than one count but fewer than ten. The gene calls are TRBV7-2 and TRBJ2-1, with TRBD2 as a possible D gene (5 bases). The CDR3 contains 16 residues. Germline V CDR1 and CDR2: SGHTA, FQGNSA. Trimming took off 4 bases at V and 2 bases at J, with 15 bases between the two ends. This CDR3 is CASSSKDFIPYNEQFF. CDR3 DNA sequence: TGTGCCAGCAGCTCAAAGGACTTCATACCCTACAATGAGCAGTTCTTC.

The chain joins TRBV2 to TRBJ2-1; 8 nucleotides align to TRBD2. V shed 5 bases, J shed 4 bases, and the junction held 13 bases outside the gene matches. Germline V gene data show CDR1 as SNHLY and CDR2 as FYNNEI. The CDR3 totals 17 residues. CDR3 loop: CASSRRRLAGPYNEQFF. CDR3 in DNA: TGTGCCAGCAGTCGGCGGCGATTAGCGGGGCCATACAATGAGCAGTTCTTC. The full variable domain, in which reference TRBV2 and TRBJ2-1 provide the parts outside the CDR3, is EPEVTQTPSHQVTQMGQEVILRCVPISNHLYFYWYRQILGQKVEFLVSFYNNEISEKSEIFDDQFSVERPDGSNFTLKIRSTKLEDSAMYFCASSRRRLAGPYNEQFFGPGTRLTVL.

This clonotype appeared many times. The chain links TRBV6-5 to TRBJ2-5; D possibly corresponds to TRBD1 (6 bases). Trimming pared 5 bases from V and 5 bases from J, leaving 18 bases between. CDR1 and CDR2 from the germline V gene are MNHEY and SVGAGI. The CDR3 loop spans 15 amino acids. CDR3 bases: TGTGCCAGCAGTACATCACAGGGTACCGGGGAGACCCAGTACTTC. Protein sequence: CASSTSQGTGETQYF.

This clonotype was seen at least ten times. The chain uses TRBV5-5 and TRBJ2-1; D unresolved. The germline V gene encodes CDR1 SGHKS and CDR2 YYEKEE (reference sequence). The ends were cut back, 0 bases at V and 0 bases at J, with 7 bases in the middle. The CDR3 runs 15 residues. DNA of the CDR3: TGTGCCAGCAGCTTGGACAGAGCCTCCTACAATGAGCAGTTCTTC. Protein sequence: CASSLDRASYNEQFF. Complete variable domain (other parts from reference TRBV5-5 and TRBJ2-1): DAGVTQSPTHLIKTRGQQVTLRCSPISGHKSVSWYQQVLGQGPQFIFQYYEKEERGRGNFPDRFSARQFPNYSSELNVNALLLGDSALYLCASSLDRASYNEQFFGPGTRLTVL.

Only a few counts were recorded for this clonotype. The chain couples TRBV7-3 to TRBJ2-5; the match to TRBD2 covers 7 bases. Looked up from germline, CDR1 is SGHTA and CDR2 is FQGTGA. The CDR3 runs to 14 residues. Unmatched junction bases numbered 5, after V lost 2 bases and J lost 5 bases. Written as DNA, the CDR3 is TGTGCCAGCAGCTTATACGGGGGGTCCGAGACCCAGTACTTC. Translating it yields CASSLYGGSETQYF.

This clonotype was recorded a few times. The rearrangement joins TRBV9 to TRBJ1-2; no clear D gene. V was cut by 3 bases and J by 2 bases, with 14 bases left in between. The CDR3 covers 15 residues. Germline-derived CDR1 and CDR2 are SGDLS and YYNGEE. The CDR3 loop is CASSARLDPNYGYTF. The CDR3 DNA sequence: TGTGCCAGCAGCGCCAGATTAGACCCCAACTATGGCTACACCTTC. The full variable domain, completed using reference TRBV9 and TRBJ1-2, is DSGVTQTPKHLITATGQRVTLRCSPRSGDLSVYWYQQSLDQGLQFLIQYYNGEERAKGNILERFSAQQFPDLHSELNLSSLELGDSALYFCASSARLDPNYGYTFGSGTRLTVV.

This chain connects TRBV12-3 or TRBV12-4 to TRBJ2-3; 8 bases are shared with TRBD2. CDR3 length equals 14 residues. The J segment lost 6 bases and the V segment lost 5 bases, leaving 7 bases of the junction unmatched. The CDR3: CASSPGLASDTQYF. CDR3 in DNA: TGTGCCAGCAGTCCTGGACTAGCTTCTGATACGCAGTATTTT.

The rearrangement uses TRBV12-5 and TRBJ1-1; D call uncertain. Germline loops: CDR1 LGHNT, CDR2 FRNRAP. Trimming took off 2 bases at V and 4 bases at J, with 17 bases between the two ends. The CDR3 loop spans 16 amino acids. CDR3 region: CASGLLPPQVTTEAFF. The CDR3 DNA sequence: TGTGCTAGTGGTTTGCTCCCCCCTCAGGTTACCACTGAAGCTTTCTTT.

This clonotype was counted a single time. The chain employs TRBV7-9 and TRBJ2-5; TRBD2 matches 8 bases. Unmatched junction bases numbered 5, after V lost 6 bases and J lost 5 bases. The CDR3 spans 13 residues. CDR1 and CDR2 from the germline V gene are SEHNR and FQNEAQ (reference sequence). CDR3 amino acids: CASRAGGGETQYF. In DNA form, the CDR3 reads TGTGCCAGCAGAGCAGGCGGGGGGGAGACCCAGTACTTC.

V gene TRBV6-2 or TRBV6-3 combines with J gene TRBJ2-7; D possibly corresponds to TRBD2 (6 bases). With 2 bases removed from V and 0 bases from J, the gap between germline ends came to 8 bases. CDR3 length: 14 amino acids. Germline V gives CDR1 MNHEY, CDR2 SVGEGT. CDR3 sequence: CASSYGGASYEQYF. In DNA form, the CDR3 reads TGTGCCAGCAGTTACGGCGGGGCCTCCTACGAGCAGTACTTC.

In its sample, this clonotype was seen many times. The chain links TRBV4-3 to TRBJ2-7; D possibly corresponds to TRBD2 (7 bases). V was trimmed by 0 bases and J by 2 bases, leaving 14 bases between them. The CDR3 contains 16 residues. Germline loops: CDR1 LGHNA, CDR2 YSLEER. The CDR3 spells CASSQDWGGQTYEQYF. As DNA, the CDR3 is TGCGCCAGCAGCCAAGATTGGGGGGGCCAAACCTACGAGCAGTACTTC.

This chain connects TRBV5-1 to TRBJ1-1, with 7 bases fitting TRBD1. V was clipped by 4 bases and J by 1 base; unmatched bases: 4. Germline V gene sequence: CDR1 SGHRS, CDR2 YFSETQ. CDR3 length: 14 residues. DNA of the CDR3: TGCGCCAGCAGCACCTACAGGGGGAACACTGAAGCTTTCTTT. Protein: CASSTYRGNTEAFF.

The chain links TRBV28 to TRBJ2-1; possibly TRBD1 or TRBD2 for D (5 bases each). The V end was cut by 7 bases, the J end by 5 bases, with 12 bases between. The CDR3 runs 13 residues. Germline lookup yields CDR1 MDHEN and CDR2 SYDVKM. In DNA, the CDR3 is TGTGCCAGCACCCGAGGGGTAAACAATGAGCAGTTCTTC. Translating it yields CASTRGVNNEQFF.

This clonotype was detected ten times or more. The V and J genes are TRBV29-1 and TRBJ2-2; D could derive from TRBD1 or TRBD2 (5 bases each). Between the trimmed V and J ends, which lost 7 bases and 0 bases, there was a span of 9 bases. The V gene's germline CDR1 is SQVTM and CDR2 ANQGSEA. The CDR3 has 13 residues. The CDR3 loop reads CSGRDANTGELFF. The DNA of the CDR3 is TGCAGCGGTCGGGACGCGAACACCGGGGAGCTGTTTTTT.

This clonotype was picked up a small number of times. The CDR3 coding sequence is TGTGCCAGCAGTGCCCCGGGACAGGACTCAACTAATGAAAAACTGTTTTTT. It translates to CASSAPGQDSTNEKLFF. The chain couples TRBV12-3 or TRBV12-4 to TRBJ1-4; 8 positions match TRBD1. The junction had 8 bases not matched to a gene; V was cut back by 5 bases and J by 0 bases. The CDR3 totals 17 residues.

This clonotype has more than one count but fewer than ten. This chain connects TRBV27 to TRBJ1-6; 7 bases map to TRBD1. Germline CDR1 is MNHEY and CDR2 is SMNVEV (reference sequence). The length of the CDR3 is 16 residues. The V segment lost 4 bases and the J segment 7 bases; nucleotides outside the gene matches: 10. The CDR3 sequence is CASSSPNYRGNSPLHF. The CDR3 bases are TGTGCCAGCAGTTCCCCTAATTACAGGGGCAATTCACCCCTCCACTTT.

The chain is built from TRBV7-6 and TRBJ2-3, with 12 bases identical to TRBD2. CDR3 size: 17 residues. Germline lookup yields CDR1 SGHVS and CDR2 FNYEAQ. V lost 5 bases and J lost 2; bases outside the gene matches: 8. CDR3 protein: CASSLRTSGVFTDTQYF. In DNA, the CDR3 is TGTGCCAGCAGCCTCCGGACTAGCGGGGTTTTCACAGATACGCAGTATTTT. Supplemented by reference TRBV7-6 and TRBJ2-3, the full variable domain reads GAGVSQSPRYKVTKRGQDVALRCDPISGHVSLYWYRQALGQGPEFLTYFNYEAQQDKSGLPNDRFSAERPEGSISTLTIQRTEQRDSAMYRCASSLRTSGVFTDTQYFGPGTRLTVL.

This clonotype occurred a few times. The rearrangement joins TRBV29-1 to TRBJ2-7; maybe TRBD2 (5 bases). CDR3 length equals 16 residues. Per germline, CDR1 SQVTM and CDR2 ANQGSEA. The V and J ends lost 0 bases and 2 bases respectively, with 17 bases between them. The CDR3: CSVEDKIRTGTYEQYF. Here the CDR3 DNA reads TGCAGCGTTGAAGATAAGATCAGGACGGGAACCTACGAGCAGTACTTC.

The rearrangement joins TRBV29-1 to TRBJ2-7, with a possible D match to TRBD1 (5 bases). The CDR3 runs to 12 residues. Germline CDR1 is SQVTM and CDR2 is ANQGSEA. V was shortened by 4 bases and J by 3 bases, with 10 bases between the two germline ends. CDR3 nucleotides: TGCAGCGTTGTCTCCAGGGACTACGAGCAGTACTTC. Residues: CSVVSRDYEQYF.

This clonotype was recorded a few times. The chain recombines TRBV27 with TRBJ1-1; D uncertain. CDR1 is MNHEY and CDR2 is SMNVEV in the germline V gene (reference sequence). This CDR3 region has 13 residues. With 5 bases removed from V and 1 base from J, the gap between germline ends came to 8 bases. For the CDR3, the DNA is TGTGCCAGCAGTATCATGGCGAACACTGAAGCTTTCTTT. It specifies CASSIMANTEAFF.

The V and J genes are TRBV5-1 and TRBJ1-1, with TRBD1 matching 10 bases. Germline V gene lookup returns CDR1 SGHRS and CDR2 YFSETQ. V lost 3 bases to trimming and J lost 4 bases; unmatched junction nucleotides: 9. This CDR3 spans 16 amino acids. In DNA form, the CDR3 reads TGCGCCAGCAGCTCCAGGACAGGGGGGGAGCGCACTGAAGCTTTCTTT. It is translated as CASSSRTGGERTEAFF.

This clonotype occurred a few times. The V and J genes are TRBV5-4 and TRBJ1-6; no definite D call. The CDR3 totals 13 residues. Trimming cost V 0 bases and J 10 bases, with 8 bases left between them. Germline V gene lookup returns CDR1 SGHNT and CDR2 YYREEE (reference sequence). The CDR3 spells CASSLAGSSPLHF. CDR3 DNA: TGTGCCAGCAGCTTGGCGGGGTCATCACCCCTCCACTTT.